The 29 T cell receptor beta chains below all came from one sample that was sequenced in a study of blood T cell repertoires in COVID-19. Sequencing was performed with immunoSEQ multiplex PCR; in TCRdb, only in-frame clones are kept and a portion is missing. The table includes about 130,000 clones, about 85% detected once. Source material: peripheral blood. These receptor sequences come from a human donor in a cohort sampled during active COVID-19.

The chain couples TRBV2 to TRBJ1-1; D remains ambiguous. Germline lookup yields CDR1 SNHLY and CDR2 FYNNEI. The CDR3 spans 13 residues. Trimming left V 6 bases short and J 0 bases short, with 8 bases between. The CDR3 sequence is CASRQAMNTEAFF. DNA for the CDR3: TGTGCCAGCAGGCAGGCCATGAACACTGAAGCTTTCTTT.

V is TRBV12-3 or TRBV12-4 and J is TRBJ1-2; D remains ambiguous. CDR3 length equals 11 residues. V shed 2 bases and J shed 10 bases, with 8 bases lying between them. The CDR3, as DNA: TGTGCCAGCAGTTTACGAGCCCCCTACACCTTC. It yields the protein CASSLRAPYTF.

V is TRBV2 and J is TRBJ2-1; D is uncertain. This CDR3 is 15 amino acids long. Germline lookup yields CDR1 SNHLY and CDR2 FYNNEI. V was trimmed by 3 bases and J by 2 bases, leaving 11 bases between them. The CDR3 spells CASSEIRGAYNEQFF. CDR3 in DNA: TGTGCCAGCAGTGAGATCCGCGGAGCCTACAATGAGCAGTTCTTC.

The rearrangement joins TRBV12-5 to TRBJ2-5; D is perhaps TRBD1 (6 bases). The CDR3 extends over 13 amino acids. Germline V gene lookup returns CDR1 LGHNT and CDR2 FRNRAP. V dropped 8 bases and J dropped 1 base, with 11 bases sitting between them. The CDR3 here is CASRKDSQETQYF. The CDR3 DNA sequence: TGTGCTAGTAGGAAGGACAGCCAAGAGACCCAGTACTTC.

The table lists this clone with a few counts. CDR3 coding DNA: TGTGCCAGTAGAGACAGAAACTATGGCTACACCTTC. Amino acids: CASRDRNYGYTF. The chain joins TRBV6-6 to TRBJ1-2; a possible D gene is TRBD1 (5 bases). The CDR3 has 12 amino acids. Germline V gene data show CDR1 as MNHNY and CDR2 as SVGAGI (reference sequence). V was shortened by 9 bases and J by 2 bases, with 10 bases between the two germline ends.

The CDR3 here is CATEGDPSTDTQYF. DNA for the CDR3: TGTGCCACCGAGGGAGATCCTAGCACAGATACGCAGTATTTT. The genes are TRBV2 and TRBJ2-3; weak D call: TRBD2 (5 bases). The CDR3 loop spans 14 amino acids. Germline lookup yields CDR1 SNHLY and CDR2 FYNNEI. The germline V and J ends were trimmed by 10 bases and 0 bases, with 14 bases remaining between them.

The V call is TRBV6-2 or TRBV6-3, the J call TRBJ1-2; 7 nucleotides agree with TRBD1. CDR1 and CDR2 from the germline V gene are MNHEY and SVGEGT. The CDR3 spans 15 residues. V gave up 0 bases and J gave up 5 bases; unmatched junction bases: 6. The CDR3 nucleotides are TGTGCCAGCAGTTACTCCGGACAGGCCCCTTATGGCTACACCTTC. Translation: CASSYSGQAPYGYTF.

The chain recombines TRBV3-1 (or the pseudogene TRBV3-2) with TRBJ2-5; TRBD2 aligns across 7 bases. The CDR3 is 16 residues long. Germline V gene data show CDR1 as LGHDT and CDR2 as YNNKEL (reference sequence). J gave up 6 bases and V 3 bases, and 13 bases lay outside the gene matches. In DNA form, the CDR3 reads TGTGCCAGCAGCCAGCCTGGCGCGGGAGCAGGACAGACCCAGTACTTC. Its translation is CASSQPGAGAGQTQYF.

This chain uses TRBV27 with TRBJ1-2, with TRBD1 matching over 8 bases. The CDR3 is 14 amino acids. Germline trimming cut 3 bases from V and 8 bases from J; bases unmatched to any gene: 8. Germline CDR1 MNHEY, CDR2 SMNVEV (reference sequence). This CDR3 reads CASSLNDRGGGYTF. As DNA, the CDR3 is TGTGCCAGCAGTTTGAATGACAGGGGTGGAGGCTACACCTTC.

This clone occurred once. The gene calls are TRBV7-9 and TRBJ2-7, with a possible D match to TRBD1 (6 bases). The V gene's germline CDR1 is SEHNR and CDR2 FQNEAQ (reference sequence). This CDR3 contains 14 residues. With 5 bases removed from V and 2 bases from J, the gap between germline ends came to 13 bases. Written as DNA, the CDR3 is TGTGCCAGCAGCCCAACAGGGAAAGCCTACGAGCAGTACGTC. It is translated as CASSPTGKAYEQYV.

This chain uses TRBV6-2 or TRBV6-3 with TRBJ2-1; 9 nucleotides align to TRBD1. Germline V lookup: CDR1 MNHEY, CDR2 SVGEGT. J lost 8 bases, V lost 4 bases, and 9 bases had no gene match. The CDR3 has 15 residues. CDR3 region: CASSSEWTGDDEQFF. CDR3 coding DNA: TGTGCCAGCAGTTCCGAATGGACAGGGGACGATGAGCAGTTCTTC.

This clone appeared a few times. The chain joins TRBV6-5 to TRBJ1-2; a possible D gene is TRBD1 (6 bases). This CDR3 contains 12 residues. With 7 bases removed from V and 9 bases from J, the gap between germline ends came to 15 bases. The germline gives CDR1 MNHEY, CDR2 SVGAGI. The CDR3 DNA reads TGTGCCAGCACCAACGGGGGGCAGAGCTACACCTTC. Translation gives CASTNGGQSYTF.

CDR3: CASGHSEPQHF. The DNA of the CDR3 is TGTGCTAGTGGTCACTCTGAGCCCCAGCATTTT. The chain carries TRBV12-5 and TRBJ1-5, with D hard to call. Trimming left V 5 bases short and J 8 bases short, with 7 bases between. This CDR3 has 11 residues. The germline V gene has CDR1 LGHNT and CDR2 FRNRAP.

V is TRBV7-2 and J is TRBJ2-1; 8 bases align to TRBD1. Germline assignment: CDR1 SGHTA and CDR2 FQGNSA. With 1 base clipped from V and 8 bases from J, the junction kept 4 bases outside the gene matches. CDR3 length: 14 amino acids. The CDR3 is CASSLVAGGDEQFF. The CDR3, as DNA: TGTGCCAGCAGCTTAGTAGCAGGGGGCGATGAGCAGTTCTTC.

The gene calls are TRBV7-8 and TRBJ2-7; 8 bases are a match to TRBD1. The germline CDR1 and CDR2 sequences are SGHVS and FQNEAQ. This CDR3 has 15 amino acids. With 4 bases clipped from V and 3 bases from J, the junction kept 8 bases outside the gene matches. The CDR3 DNA reads as TGTGCCAGCAGCTCCAGGGGCAGGGGGCTCTACGAGCAGTACGTC. Encoded protein: CASSSRGRGLYEQYV.

The J gene is TRBJ2-3, the V gene TRBV9; D unclear. Germline-derived CDR1 and CDR2 are SGDLS and YYNGEE. V was clipped by 0 bases and J by 8 bases, with 13 bases between them. The CDR3 has 14 residues. In DNA, the CDR3 is TGTGCCAGCAGCGTAGCCCTCCCCGGTGGTACGCAGTATTTT. This codes for CASSVALPGGTQYF.

The chain uses TRBV2 and TRBJ2-5; 8 bases fit TRBD1. This CDR3 is 13 amino acids long. J lost 1 base, V lost 10 bases, and 5 bases had no gene match. Germline V CDR1 and CDR2: SNHLY, FYNNEI. The CDR3 sequence is CANGQGFQETQYF. In DNA, the CDR3 is TGTGCCAACGGACAGGGTTTCCAAGAGACCCAGTACTTC.

CDR3 amino acids: CASSSDRDTEAFF. DNA of the CDR3: TGTGCCAGCAGCTCCGACAGAGACACTGAAGCTTTCTTT. The chain joins TRBV7-3 to TRBJ1-1; D possibly corresponds to TRBD1 (5 bases). This CDR3 comprises 13 residues. The germline V gene has CDR1 SGHTA and CDR2 FQGTGA. Trimming took 4 bases from V and 3 from J, leaving 9 bases between them.

V and J are TRBV30 and TRBJ2-1; 9 positions match TRBD1. The CDR3 spans 16 residues. Per germline, CDR1 GTSNPN and CDR2 SVGIG (reference sequence). With 3 bases clipped from V and 6 bases from J, the junction kept 12 bases outside the gene matches. As DNA, the CDR3 is TGTGCCTGGAGCGCCGGGACAGGGCCATCCGGCAATGAGCAGTTCTTC. Translating gives CAWSAGTGPSGNEQFF.

The chain has TRBV10-2 and TRBJ2-3; 7 positions agree with TRBD2. The germline gives CDR1 WSHSY, CDR2 SAAADI. V lost 5 bases to trimming and J lost 1 base; unmatched junction nucleotides: 6. This CDR3 has 15 amino acids. The CDR3 reads CASSSSAGGTDTQYF. For the CDR3, the DNA is TGCGCCAGCAGTTCGAGTGCGGGAGGCACAGATACGCAGTATTTT.

This clone was counted between two and nine times. The rearrangement uses TRBV7-9 and TRBJ1-5; possibly TRBD1 for D (5 bases). V lost 1 base and J lost 4, with 11 bases in between. Germline V gives CDR1 SEHNR, CDR2 FQNEAQ (reference sequence). The CDR3 length is 15 residues. The DNA of the CDR3 is TGTGCCAGCAGCTTAGGACAGAGCTTTAATCAGCCCCAGCATTTT. It encodes CASSLGQSFNQPQHF. Full variable domain (missing parts from reference TRBV7-9 and TRBJ1-5): DTGVSQNPRHKITKRGQNVTFRCDPISEHNRLYWYRQTLGQGPEFLTYFQNEAQLEKSRLLSDRFSAERPKGSFSTLEIQRTEQGDSAMYLCASSLGQSFNQPQHFGDGTRLSIL.

CDR3 region: CASSVGTSGGADTQYF. DNA for the CDR3: TGTGCCAGCAGCGTCGGGACTAGCGGGGGGGCTGATACGCAGTATTTT. The chain uses TRBV6-4 and TRBJ2-3, with 16 bases that match TRBD2. CDR1 is MRHNA and CDR2 is SNTAGT in the germline V gene. The CDR3 length is 16 residues. V shed 6 bases, J shed 6 bases, and the junction held 6 bases outside the gene matches.

This clone was picked up one time. This chain joins TRBV11-3 and TRBJ1-1, with 7 positions matching TRBD1. Unmatched junction bases numbered 21, after V lost 5 bases and J lost 3 bases. Per the germline V gene, CDR1 is SGHNT and CDR2 is YENEEA. The CDR3 has 19 amino acids. For the CDR3, the DNA is TGTGCCAGCAGCCCTTTCCCCCGACAGGGTTTATACCTTGACACTGAAGCTTTCTTT. Residues: CASSPFPRQGLYLDTEAFF.

This chain connects TRBV24-1 to TRBJ2-5; TRBD2 agrees at 7 bases. This CDR3 spans 13 amino acids. Germline trimming cut 0 bases from V and 7 bases from J; bases unmatched to any gene: 1. The V gene's germline CDR1 is KGHDR and CDR2 SFDVKD. The CDR3 nucleotides read TGTGCCACCAGTGATTTGGGGGGGGTGACCCAGTACTTC. It yields the protein CATSDLGGVTQYF.

The chain uses TRBV19 and TRBJ1-5, with TRBD1 identical over 7 bases. The ends lost 3 bases at V and 4 bases at J; junction bases unmatched: 12. Looked up from germline, CDR1 is LNHDA and CDR2 is SQIVND (reference sequence). CDR3 size: 17 residues. CDR3 nucleotides: TGTGCCAGTAGTATCGACGGGACAGCTATCACGAATCAGCCCCAGCATTTT. Encoded protein: CASSIDGTAITNQPQHF.

This chain joins TRBV30 and TRBJ1-1, with 9 bases identical to TRBD1. Unmatched junction bases numbered 8, after V lost 2 bases and J lost 10 bases. The length of the CDR3 is 13 residues. Per germline, CDR1 GTSNPN and CDR2 SVGIG (reference sequence). The CDR3 region is CAWSRTGESGAFF. The CDR3 DNA is TGTGCCTGGAGTCGGACAGGGGAGTCGGGAGCTTTCTTT.

This clone is a singleton in its sample. This rearrangement joins TRBV2 to TRBJ2-2; 13 bases fit TRBD2. V shed 4 bases and J 7 bases; nucleotides not matched to a gene: 3. The CDR3 runs to 15 residues. Germline V lookup: CDR1 SNHLY, CDR2 FYNNEI. CDR3 coding DNA: TGTGCCAGCAGTGGACTAGCGGGAGGAATCGGGGAGCTGTTTTTT. This sequence encodes CASSGLAGGIGELFF.

The chain has TRBV9 and TRBJ1-5, with D maybe TRBD1 (6 bases). Per germline, CDR1 SGDLS and CDR2 YYNGEE. V lost 5 bases and J lost 3, with 12 bases in between. The CDR3 loop spans 14 amino acids. The CDR3: CASSPGGPNQPQHF. Written as DNA, the CDR3 is TGTGCCAGCAGTCCCGGGGGGCCCAATCAGCCCCAGCATTTT.

V is TRBV5-4 and J is TRBJ1-6, with D possibly matching TRBD1 (6 bases). The V end lost 4 bases, the J end lost 7 bases, and 15 bases lay between the germline ends. This CDR3 contains 15 residues. The germline CDR1 and CDR2 sequences are SGHNT and YYREEE (reference sequence). CDR3: CASSPGQTANSPLHF. CDR3 bases: TGTGCCAGCAGCCCAGGACAGACGGCCAATTCACCCCTCCACTTT.